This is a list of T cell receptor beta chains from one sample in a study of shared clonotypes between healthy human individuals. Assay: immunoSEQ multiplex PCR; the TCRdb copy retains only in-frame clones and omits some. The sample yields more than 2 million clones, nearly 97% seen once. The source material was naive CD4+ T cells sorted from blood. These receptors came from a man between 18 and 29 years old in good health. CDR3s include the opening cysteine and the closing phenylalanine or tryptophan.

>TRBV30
CAWSVGGNEQYF
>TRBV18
CASSPRQGGEKLFF
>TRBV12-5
CASGLTGTGSRYTF
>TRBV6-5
CASTQSGSGSGTQYF
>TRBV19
CACEQGQGGYTF
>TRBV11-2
CASSPRGAAGNTIYF
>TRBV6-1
CASSATGRALDEQFF
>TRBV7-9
CATPIGTDTQYF
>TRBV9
CASSVNPSRPTLNEKLFF
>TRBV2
CASEAEMNTGELFF
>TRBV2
CASSDLVSNQPQHF
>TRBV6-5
CASTREISAEQFF
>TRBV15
CATSREKTASGSDTQYF
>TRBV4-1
CASSQATGAIMNTEAFF
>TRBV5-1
CASSLVTTYEQYF
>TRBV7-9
CASSRTGTDTQYF
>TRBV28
CASRRGGELFF
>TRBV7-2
CASSLEARIEQYF
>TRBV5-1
CASSLGQVNTEAFF
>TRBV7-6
CASSLPGLQEAFF
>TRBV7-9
CASSHTPSPLHF
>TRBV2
CASTRTGGVYEQYF
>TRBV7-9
CASSRASNQPQHF
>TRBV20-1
CLDRVNEKLFF
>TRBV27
CASRLQGAENSPLHF
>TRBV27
CASSLTGSYNSPLHF
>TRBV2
CASTEGRNSPLHF
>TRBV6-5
CASNPGGNKPYEQYF
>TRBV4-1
CASRLTGTGVGYGYTF
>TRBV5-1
CASSFRQGSGYTF
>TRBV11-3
CASSFSTSGGQETQYF
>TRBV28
CASSTRQTHYNEQFF
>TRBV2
CASKEDIGGELFF
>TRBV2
CASRAGGVSGNTIYF
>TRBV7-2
CASSTRVYNEQFF
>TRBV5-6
CASSYSATNEKLFF
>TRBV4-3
CASSQGDRDHEKLFF
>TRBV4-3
CASSQESGSNQPQHF
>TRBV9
CASSVGLAGNTDTQYF
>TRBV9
CASSVGGELFF
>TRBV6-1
CASMPGLAGTDTQYF
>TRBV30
CAWDNMMRAGELFF
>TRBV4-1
CASSQDLDYSNQPQHF
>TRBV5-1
CASSLVVSGELFF
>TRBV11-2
CASSLDRGGYTF
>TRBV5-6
CASSLEPEGTPLHF
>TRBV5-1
CASGRSSSYEQYF
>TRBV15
CATSRSFRRSGSSGRDEQFF
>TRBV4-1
CASSLDPGQGRWTEAFF
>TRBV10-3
CAISEGPGREQYF
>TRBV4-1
CASSQDRLGNEQFF
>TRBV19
CASSGTSGSTRQFF
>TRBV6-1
CASSQGSAGSYEQYF
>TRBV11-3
CASSTQGDTEAFF
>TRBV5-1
CASSLNTGGLANEKLFF
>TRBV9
CASSVAGQGNTGELFF
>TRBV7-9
CASSQGGNTEAFF
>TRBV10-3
CAISEWDRTYEQYF
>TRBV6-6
CASSYSMVSGRETQYF
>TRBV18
CASSKGQATEAFF